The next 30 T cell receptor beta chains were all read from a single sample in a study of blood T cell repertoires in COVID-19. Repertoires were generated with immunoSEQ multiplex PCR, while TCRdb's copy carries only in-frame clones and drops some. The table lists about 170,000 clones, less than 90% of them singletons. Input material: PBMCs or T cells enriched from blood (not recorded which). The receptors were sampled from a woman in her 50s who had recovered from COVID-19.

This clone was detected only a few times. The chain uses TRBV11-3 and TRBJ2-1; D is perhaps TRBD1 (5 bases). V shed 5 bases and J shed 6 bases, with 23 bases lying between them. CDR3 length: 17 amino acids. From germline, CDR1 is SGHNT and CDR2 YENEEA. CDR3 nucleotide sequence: TGTGCCAGCAGCGTGACCGACCGCCTTTTGCAGGGCAATGAGCAGTTCTTC. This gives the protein CASSVTDRLLQGNEQFF.

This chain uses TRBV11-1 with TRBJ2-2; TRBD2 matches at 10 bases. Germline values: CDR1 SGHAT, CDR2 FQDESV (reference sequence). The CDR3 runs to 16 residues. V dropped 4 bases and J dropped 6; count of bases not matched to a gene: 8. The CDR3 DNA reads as TGTGCCAGCAGCTCATTAGCGGGGGGCCCCCCCGGGGAGCTGTTTTTT. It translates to CASSSLAGGPPGELFF.

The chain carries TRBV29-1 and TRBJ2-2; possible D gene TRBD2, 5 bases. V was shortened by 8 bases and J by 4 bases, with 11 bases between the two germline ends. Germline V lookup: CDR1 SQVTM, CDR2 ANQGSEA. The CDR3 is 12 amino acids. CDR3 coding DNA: TGCAGCTGGGAGAAGCGCACCGGGGAGCTGTTTTTT. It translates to CSWEKRTGELFF.

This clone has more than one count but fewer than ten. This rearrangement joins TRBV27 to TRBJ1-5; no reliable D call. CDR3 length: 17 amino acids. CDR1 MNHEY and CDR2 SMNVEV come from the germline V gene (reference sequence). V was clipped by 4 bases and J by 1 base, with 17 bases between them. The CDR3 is CASSYRILLKSNQPQHF. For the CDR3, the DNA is TGTGCCAGCAGTTACAGAATTCTTCTCAAAAGCAATCAGCCCCAGCATTTT.

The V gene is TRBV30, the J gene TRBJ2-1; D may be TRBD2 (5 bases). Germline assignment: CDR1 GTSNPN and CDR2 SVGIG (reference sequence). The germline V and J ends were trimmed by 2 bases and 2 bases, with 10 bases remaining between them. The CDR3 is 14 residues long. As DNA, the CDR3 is TGTGCCTGGAGTACCCTAGCTGCCTACAATGAGCAGTTCTTC. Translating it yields CAWSTLAAYNEQFF.

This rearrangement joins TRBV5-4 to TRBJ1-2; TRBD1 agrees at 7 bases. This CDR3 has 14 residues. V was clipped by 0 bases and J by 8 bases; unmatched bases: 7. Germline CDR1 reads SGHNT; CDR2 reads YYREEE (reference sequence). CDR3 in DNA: TGTGCCAGCAGCTTGGACCGACAGGGTCGGGGCTACACCTTC. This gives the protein CASSLDRQGRGYTF.

Here the CDR3 reads CSASGGSGYEQYV. The CDR3 coding sequence is TGCAGTGCTAGTGGCGGGAGTGGTTACGAGCAGTACGTC. This chain links TRBV20-1 with TRBJ2-7; 7 positions agree with TRBD2. The CDR3 has 13 residues. Germline values: CDR1 DFQATT, CDR2 SNEGSKA (reference sequence). J lost 4 bases, V lost 3 bases, and 6 bases had no gene match.

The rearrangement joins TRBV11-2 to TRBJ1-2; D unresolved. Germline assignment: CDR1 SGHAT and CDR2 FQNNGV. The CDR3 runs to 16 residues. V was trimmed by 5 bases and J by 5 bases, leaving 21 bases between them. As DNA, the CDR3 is TGTGCCAGCAGCCTCCGGACGGAGGCCTTCACTTATGGCTACACCTTC. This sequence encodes CASSLRTEAFTYGYTF.

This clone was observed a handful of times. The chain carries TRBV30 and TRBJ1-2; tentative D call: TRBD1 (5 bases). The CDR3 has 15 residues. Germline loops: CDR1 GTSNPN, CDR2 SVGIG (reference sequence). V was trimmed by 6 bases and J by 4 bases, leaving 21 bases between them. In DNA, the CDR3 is TGTGCCTGTCTTTCGGGCCGGGGGTTCGCCTATGGCTACACCTTC. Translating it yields CACLSGRGFAYGYTF.

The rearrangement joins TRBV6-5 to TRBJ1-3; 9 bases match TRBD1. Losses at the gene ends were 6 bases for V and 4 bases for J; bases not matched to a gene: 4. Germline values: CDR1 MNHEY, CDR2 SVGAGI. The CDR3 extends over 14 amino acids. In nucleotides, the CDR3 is TGTGCCAGCAGGCTACAGGGGGCGGGAAACACCATATATTTT. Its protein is CASRLQGAGNTIYF.

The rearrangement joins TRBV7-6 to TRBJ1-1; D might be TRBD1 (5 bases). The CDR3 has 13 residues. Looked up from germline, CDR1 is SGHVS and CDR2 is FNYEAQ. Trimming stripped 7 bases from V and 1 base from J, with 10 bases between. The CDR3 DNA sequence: TGTGCCAGCAAGAGACAGACGAACACTGAAGCTTTCTTT. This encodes CASKRQTNTEAFF. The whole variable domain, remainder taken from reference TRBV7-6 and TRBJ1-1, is GAGVSQSPRYKVTKRGQDVALRCDPISGHVSLYWYRQALGQGPEFLTYFNYEAQQDKSGLPNDRFSAERPEGSISTLTIQRTEQRDSAMYRCASKRQTNTEAFFGQGTRLTVV.

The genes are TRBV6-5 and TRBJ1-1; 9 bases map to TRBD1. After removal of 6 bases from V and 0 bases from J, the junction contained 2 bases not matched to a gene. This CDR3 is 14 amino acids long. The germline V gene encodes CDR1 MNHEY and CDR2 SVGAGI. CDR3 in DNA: TGTGCCAGCAGGGGGACAGGGATGAACACTGAAGCTTTCTTT. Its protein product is CASRGTGMNTEAFF.

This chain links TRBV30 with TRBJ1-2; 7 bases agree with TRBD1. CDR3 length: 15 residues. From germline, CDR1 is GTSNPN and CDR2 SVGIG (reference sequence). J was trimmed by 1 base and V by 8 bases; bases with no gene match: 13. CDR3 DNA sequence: TGTGCCACGACAGGGCTTTTTCATTTTAACTATGGCTACACCTTC. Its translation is CATTGLFHFNYGYTF.

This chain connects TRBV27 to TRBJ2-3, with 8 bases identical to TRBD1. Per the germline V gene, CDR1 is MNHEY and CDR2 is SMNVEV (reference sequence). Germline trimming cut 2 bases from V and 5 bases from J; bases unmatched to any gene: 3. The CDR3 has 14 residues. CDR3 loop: CASSLQGAGDTQYF. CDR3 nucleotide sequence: TGTGCCAGCAGTTTACAGGGGGCCGGAGATACGCAGTATTTT.

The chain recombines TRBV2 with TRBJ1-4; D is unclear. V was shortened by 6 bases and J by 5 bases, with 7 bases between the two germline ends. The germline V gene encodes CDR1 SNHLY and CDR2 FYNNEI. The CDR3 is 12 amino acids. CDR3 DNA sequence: TGTGCCAGCAGACAGTTCAATGAAAAACTGTTTTTT. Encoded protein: CASRQFNEKLFF.

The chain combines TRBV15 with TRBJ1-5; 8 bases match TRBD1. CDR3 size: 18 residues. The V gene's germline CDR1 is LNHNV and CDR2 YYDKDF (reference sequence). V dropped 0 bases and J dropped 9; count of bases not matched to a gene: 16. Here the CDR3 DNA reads TGTGCCACCAGCAGAGATATTGGAGTGCAGGGGGCAGTCCTGCCCCAGCATTTT. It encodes CATSRDIGVQGAVLPQHF.

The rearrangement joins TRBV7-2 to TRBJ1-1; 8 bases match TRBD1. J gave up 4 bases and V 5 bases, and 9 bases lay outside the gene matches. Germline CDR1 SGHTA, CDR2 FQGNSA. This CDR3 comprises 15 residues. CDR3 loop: CASSPRQGKGTEAFF. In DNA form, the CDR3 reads TGTGCCAGCAGCCCCCGACAGGGGAAGGGCACTGAAGCTTTCTTT.

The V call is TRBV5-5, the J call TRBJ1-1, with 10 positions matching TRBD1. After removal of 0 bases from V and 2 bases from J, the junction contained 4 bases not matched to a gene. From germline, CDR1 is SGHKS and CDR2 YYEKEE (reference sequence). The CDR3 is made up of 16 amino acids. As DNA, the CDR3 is TGTGCCAGCAGCTTGGTCGGGACAGGGGTTAACACTGAAGCTTTCTTT. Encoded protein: CASSLVGTGVNTEAFF.

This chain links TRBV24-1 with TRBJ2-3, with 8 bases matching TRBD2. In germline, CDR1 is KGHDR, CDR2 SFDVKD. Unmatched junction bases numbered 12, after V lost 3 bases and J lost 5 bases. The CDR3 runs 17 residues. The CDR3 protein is CATSDASSGSGGDTQYF. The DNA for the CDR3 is TGTGCCACCAGTGATGCTTCTAGCGGGTCGGGGGGAGATACGCAGTATTTT.

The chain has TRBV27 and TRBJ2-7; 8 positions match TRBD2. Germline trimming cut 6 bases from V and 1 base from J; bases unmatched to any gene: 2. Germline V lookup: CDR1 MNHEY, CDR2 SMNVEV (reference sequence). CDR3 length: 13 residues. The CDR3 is CASRAGGSYEQYV. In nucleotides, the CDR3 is TGTGCCAGCAGGGCGGGGGGATCCTACGAGCAGTACGTC.

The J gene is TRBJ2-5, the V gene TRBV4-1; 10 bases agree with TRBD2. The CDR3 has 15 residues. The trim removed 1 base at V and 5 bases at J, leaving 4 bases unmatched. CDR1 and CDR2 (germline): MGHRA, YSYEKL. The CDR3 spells CASSQVGLAVETQYF. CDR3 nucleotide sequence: TGCGCCAGCAGCCAAGTAGGACTAGCGGTGGAGACCCAGTACTTC.

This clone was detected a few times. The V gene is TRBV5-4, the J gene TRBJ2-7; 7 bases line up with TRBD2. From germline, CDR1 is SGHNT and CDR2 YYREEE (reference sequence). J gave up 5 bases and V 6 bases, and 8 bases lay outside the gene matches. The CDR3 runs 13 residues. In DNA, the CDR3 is TGTGCCAGCACCAGACCTGGGACTAACGAGCAGTACGTC. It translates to CASTRPGTNEQYV.

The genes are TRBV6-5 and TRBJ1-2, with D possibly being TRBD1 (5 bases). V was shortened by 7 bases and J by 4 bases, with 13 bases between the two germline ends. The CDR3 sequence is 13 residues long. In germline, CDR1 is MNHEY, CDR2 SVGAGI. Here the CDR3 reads CASTPGGIYGYTF. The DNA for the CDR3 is TGTGCCAGCACACCGGGGGGGATCTATGGCTACACCTTC.

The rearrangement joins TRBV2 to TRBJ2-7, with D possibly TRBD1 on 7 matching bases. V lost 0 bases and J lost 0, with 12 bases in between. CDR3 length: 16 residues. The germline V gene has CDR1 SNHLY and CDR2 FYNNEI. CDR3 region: CASSEARDRPSYEQYV. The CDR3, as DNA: TGTGCCAGCAGTGAAGCGCGGGACAGACCCTCCTACGAGCAGTACGTC.

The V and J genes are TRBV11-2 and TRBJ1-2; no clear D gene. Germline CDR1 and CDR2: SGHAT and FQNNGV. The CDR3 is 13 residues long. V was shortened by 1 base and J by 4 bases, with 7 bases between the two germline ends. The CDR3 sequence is CASSLGHRYGYTF. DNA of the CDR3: TGTGCCAGCAGCTTAGGGCACCGCTATGGCTACACCTTC. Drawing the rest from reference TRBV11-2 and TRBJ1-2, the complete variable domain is EAGVAQSPRYKIIEKRQSVAFWCNPISGHATLYWYQQILGQGPKLLIQFQNNGVVDDSQLPKDRFSAERLKGVDSTLKIQPAKLEDSAVYLCASSLGHRYGYTFGSGTRLTVV.

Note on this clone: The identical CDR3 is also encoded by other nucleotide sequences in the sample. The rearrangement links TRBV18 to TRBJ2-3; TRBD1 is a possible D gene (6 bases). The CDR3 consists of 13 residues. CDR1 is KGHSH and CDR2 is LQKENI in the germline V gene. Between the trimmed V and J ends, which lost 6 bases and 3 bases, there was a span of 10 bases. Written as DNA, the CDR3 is TGTGCCAGCTCGCCCGGACAGACAGATACGCAGTATTTT. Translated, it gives CASSPGQTDTQYF.

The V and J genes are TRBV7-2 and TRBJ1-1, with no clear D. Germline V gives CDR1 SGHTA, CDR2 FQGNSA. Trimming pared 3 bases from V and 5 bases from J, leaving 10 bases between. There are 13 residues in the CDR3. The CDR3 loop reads CASSFEGRTEAFF. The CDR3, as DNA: TGTGCCAGCAGCTTCGAGGGAAGGACTGAAGCTTTCTTT.

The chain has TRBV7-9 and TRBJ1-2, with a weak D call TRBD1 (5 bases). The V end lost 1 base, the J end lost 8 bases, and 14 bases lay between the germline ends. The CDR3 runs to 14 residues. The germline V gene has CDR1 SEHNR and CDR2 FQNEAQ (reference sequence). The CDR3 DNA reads TGTGCCAGCAGCTTAGGCGGGACCGCAGAGGGCTACACCTTC. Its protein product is CASSLGGTAEGYTF.

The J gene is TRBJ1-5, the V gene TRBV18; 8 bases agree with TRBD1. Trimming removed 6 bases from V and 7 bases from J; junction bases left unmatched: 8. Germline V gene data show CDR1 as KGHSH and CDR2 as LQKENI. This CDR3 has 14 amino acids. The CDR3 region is CASSQDRVGQPQHF. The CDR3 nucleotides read TGTGCCAGCTCCCAGGACAGGGTCGGACAGCCCCAGCATTTT.

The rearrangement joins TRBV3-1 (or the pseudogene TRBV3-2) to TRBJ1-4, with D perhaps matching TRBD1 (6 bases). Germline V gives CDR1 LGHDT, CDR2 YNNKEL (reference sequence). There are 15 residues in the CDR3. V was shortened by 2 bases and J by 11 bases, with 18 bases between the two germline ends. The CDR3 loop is CASSQTGSIRGKLFF. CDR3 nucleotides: TGTGCCAGCAGCCAAACGGGGAGCATAAGGGGGAAACTGTTTTTT.